The 15 T cell receptor beta chains below all came from one sample that was sequenced in a study of cytomegalovirus exposure and HLA in healthy donors. Use of 60 Vbeta and 13 Jbeta primers characterized the PCR. Measured with immunoSEQ multiplex PCR; TCRdb has only the in-frame clones, and not every one. Of under 100,000 clones listed, around 77% are singletons. Sequenced material: PBMCs. These receptors were taken from a man aged 50 or older in good health and CMV-seronegative.

V usage is TRBV7-8 and J usage is TRBJ2-5; perhaps TRBD1 as D (6 bases). This CDR3 region has 17 residues. Germline loops: CDR1 SGHVS, CDR2 FQNEAQ. V was cut by 6 bases and J by 4 bases, with 24 bases left in between. In nucleotides, the CDR3 is TGTGCCAGCAGACGAGCCACAGGGATAAGGGTTGGAGAGACCCAGTACTTC. Its protein product is CASRRATGIRVGETQYF.

The chain recombines TRBV12-2 with TRBJ1-5; TRBD1, as called in the table, went unchecked against the DNA. TRBV12-2 is described as a pseudogene. The CDR3 runs to 17 residues. CDR3 protein: CASRPTSGQPARGSQHF. The CDR3 bases are TGTGCAAGTCGCCCGACCTCAGGACAGCCGGCAAGGGGGTCCCAGCATTTT.

This chain connects TRBV2 to TRBJ2-7; D remains unclear. Germline CDR1 is SNHLY and CDR2 is FYNNEI. The CDR3 runs to 12 residues. Trimming removed 2 bases at V and 3 bases at J, with 5 bases between. CDR3 coding DNA: TGTGCCAGCAGTGAACAGGTCTACGAGCAGTACTTC. Protein: CASSEQVYEQYF.

This clone was detected only once. This sequence joins TRBV9 and TRBJ1-2; D ambiguous. This CDR3 contains 11 residues. The germline CDR1 and CDR2 sequences are SGDLS and YYNGEE. Trimming stripped 6 bases from V and 6 bases from J, with 9 bases between. CDR3 sequence (DNA): TGTGCCAGCATTGGGCTGGATGGCTACACCTTC. Translating it yields CASIGLDGYTF.

The chain employs TRBV6-6 and TRBJ2-5; D not resolved. Germline V CDR1 and CDR2: MNHNY, SVGAGI (reference sequence). This CDR3 is built from 11 residues. The ends were cut back, 5 bases at V and 5 bases at J, with 6 bases in the middle. Written as DNA, the CDR3 is TGTGCCAGCAGTCGGTTGGAGACCCAGTACTTC. It translates to CASSRLETQYF.

V and J are TRBV11-1 and TRBJ1-6; no reliable D call. The V and J ends lost 4 bases and 7 bases respectively, with 14 bases between them. CDR3 length: 15 amino acids. Germline loops: CDR1 SGHAT, CDR2 FQDESV (reference sequence). This CDR3 reads CASSSGRGRNSPLHF. CDR3 nucleotides: TGTGCCAGCAGCTCCGGACGAGGGCGGAATTCACCCCTCCACTTT.

This clone showed up just once. CDR3 region: CASSLSGGAKYEQYF. CDR3 sequence (DNA): TGTGCCAGCAGCTTAAGCGGGGGGGCTAAATACGAGCAGTACTTC. The V call is TRBV7-2, the J call TRBJ2-7; 10 nucleotides agree with TRBD2. Germline CDR1 is SGHTA and CDR2 is FQGNSA. The CDR3 spans 15 residues. V lost 2 bases, J lost 4 bases, and 5 bases stayed unmatched.

V is TRBV29-1 and J is TRBJ1-1; possible D gene TRBD1, 5 bases. CDR1 is SQVTM and CDR2 is ANQGSEA in the germline V gene. The CDR3 is made up of 15 amino acids. The V end was cut by 6 bases, the J end by 4 bases, with 21 bases between. CDR3 in amino acids: CSVTGPRSGFTEAFF. CDR3 nucleotides: TGCAGCGTCACAGGCCCACGAAGTGGGTTCACTGAAGCTTTCTTT.

This clone came up once. The rearrangement joins TRBV9 to TRBJ1-2; D is ambiguous. The CDR3 loop spans 13 amino acids. V lost 7 bases, J lost 8 bases, and 18 bases lay in between. Germline values: CDR1 SGDLS, CDR2 YYNGEE. The DNA of the CDR3 is TGTGCCAGCGGAGATAGCGAAGGTTACGGCTACACCTTC. It yields the protein CASGDSEGYGYTF. The full variable domain, in which reference TRBV9 and TRBJ1-2 provide the parts outside the CDR3, is DSGVTQTPKHLITATGQRVTLRCSPRSGDLSVYWYQQSLDQGLQFLIQYYNGEERAKGNILERFSAQQFPDLHSELNLSSLELGDSALYFCASGDSEGYGYTFGSGTRLTVV.

The chain links TRBV5-1 to TRBJ2-5; a possible D gene is TRBD2 (5 bases). Germline V CDR1 and CDR2: SGHRS, YFSETQ. V lost 4 bases and J 5 bases, leaving 21 bases between the germline ends. CDR3 length: 16 amino acids. The CDR3 bases are TGCGCCAGCAGCCGCCGGGGAAGTCCCGGCGTGGAGACCCAGTACTTC. It codes for CASSRRGSPGVETQYF.

This clone was found once. V usage is TRBV19 and J usage is TRBJ1-6, with 11 bases fitting TRBD1. CDR1 is LNHDA, CDR2 SQIVND, per germline (reference sequence). J gave up 4 bases and V 3 bases, and 2 bases lay outside the gene matches. This CDR3 has 16 amino acids. The chain's CDR3 is CASSIRDRGYNSPLHF. DNA of the CDR3: TGTGCCAGTAGTATCCGGGACAGGGGGTATAATTCACCCCTCCACTTT.

Comments on this clone: Other nucleotide sequences from this sample produce the same CDR3. The chain recombines TRBV5-5 with TRBJ1-1; 7 positions agree with TRBD1. The junction had 1 base not matched to a gene; V was cut back by 4 bases and J by 1 base. The CDR3 is 13 amino acids. Germline CDR1 SGHKS, CDR2 YYEKEE (reference sequence). The CDR3 DNA is TGTGCCAGCAGCCGACAGGGGAACACTGAAGCTTTCTTT. Translating it yields CASSRQGNTEAFF.

This clone was detected ten times or more. This same CDR3 is encoded by further DNA sequences in the sample. The chain couples TRBV27 to TRBJ1-6; unclear D gene. The V and J ends lost 3 bases and 1 base respectively, with 7 bases between them. CDR1 is MNHEY, CDR2 SMNVEV, per germline (reference sequence). The CDR3 contains 15 residues. The CDR3 is CASSFVSSYNSPLHF. CDR3 bases: TGTGCCAGCAGTTTTGTATCGTCCTATAATTCACCCCTCCACTTT.

In its sample, this clone was seen a few times. The rearrangement links TRBV7-9 to TRBJ2-1, with TRBD1 identical over 8 bases. The germline V gene encodes CDR1 SEHNR and CDR2 FQNEAQ (reference sequence). The junction had 5 bases not matched to a gene; V was cut back by 2 bases and J by 8 bases. This CDR3 has 14 residues. The CDR3 loop reads CASSLTDRVYEQFF. The CDR3 DNA is TGTGCCAGCAGCTTAACGGACAGGGTATATGAGCAGTTCTTC.

The CDR3 region is CASSVGQSNTGELFF. CDR3 in DNA: TGTGCCAGCAGTGTCGGACAGTCGAACACCGGGGAGCTGTTTTTT. The chain has TRBV2 and TRBJ2-2; TRBD1 is a possible D gene (6 bases). Trimming left V 4 bases short and J 0 bases short, with 9 bases between. Germline V gives CDR1 SNHLY, CDR2 FYNNEI. This CDR3 region has 15 residues.